This entry lists 2 T cell receptor beta chains sequenced from one sample in a study of beta chain features in type 1 diabetes. TCRB transcripts that were expressed got sequenced, as all of the isolated RNA had been reverse transcribed. Using immunoSEQ multiplex PCR, the repertoire was profiled, and TCRdb retains in-frame clones only, with some absent. Seen here are 200,000 to 250,000 clones, around 26% observed once, and the top ten hold about 3.9%. The sample taken for sequencing was central memory CD4+ T cells from blood. The receptors derive from a man in his thirties or forties in good health.

The gene calls are TRBV25-1 and TRBJ1-1; maybe TRBD1 (5 bases). The CDR3 consists of 14 residues. Deletions cut 4 bases from V and 1 base from J, with 10 bases between. Germline V gene sequence: CDR1 MGHDK, CDR2 SYGVNS. The CDR3 coding sequence is TGTGCCAGCAGTGCCTCAGGGAGGAACACTGAAGCTTTCTTT. Its translation is CASSASGRNTEAFF.

CDR3 in DNA: TGTGCCACCAGCAGAGATGGGGGAGGGGCAGATACGCAGTATTTT. Translating it yields CATSRDGGGADTQYF. The chain recombines TRBV15 with TRBJ2-3, with 7 bases lining up with TRBD2. The CDR3 contains 15 residues. The V and J ends lost 0 bases and 4 bases, in that order; junction bases with no gene match: 4. CDR1 and CDR2 (germline): LNHNV, YYDKDF (reference sequence). The variable domain in full, completed from reference TRBV15 and TRBJ2-3, reads DAMVIQNPRYQVTQFGKPVTLSCSQTLNHNVMYWYQQKSSQAPKLLFHYYDKDFNNEADTPDNFQSRRPNTSFCFLDIRSPGLGDTAMYLCATSRDGGGADTQYFGPGTRLTVL.